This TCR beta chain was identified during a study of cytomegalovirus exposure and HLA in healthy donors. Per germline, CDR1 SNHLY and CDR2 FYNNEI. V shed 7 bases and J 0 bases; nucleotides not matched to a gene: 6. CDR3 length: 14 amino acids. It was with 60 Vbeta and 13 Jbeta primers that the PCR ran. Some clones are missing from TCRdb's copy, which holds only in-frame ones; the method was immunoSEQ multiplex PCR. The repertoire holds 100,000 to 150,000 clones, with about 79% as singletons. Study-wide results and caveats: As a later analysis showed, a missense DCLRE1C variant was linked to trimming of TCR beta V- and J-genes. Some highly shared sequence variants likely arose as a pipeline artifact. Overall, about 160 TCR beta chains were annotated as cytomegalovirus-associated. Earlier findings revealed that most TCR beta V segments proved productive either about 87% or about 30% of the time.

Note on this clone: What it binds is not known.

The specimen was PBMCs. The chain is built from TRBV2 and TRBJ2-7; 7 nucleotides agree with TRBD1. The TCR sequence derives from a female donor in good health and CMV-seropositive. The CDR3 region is CASKPDRDSYEQYF. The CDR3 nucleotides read TGTGCCAGCAAACCCGACAGGGACTCCTACGAGCAGTACTTC.